This entry lists 30 T cell receptor beta chains sequenced from one sample in a study of T-cell memory formation after mild COVID-19. TCRdb re-analysed the 5' RACE reads in MiXCR, keeping a single row per CDR3 protein. The data contain about half a million distinct CDR3 sequences, roughly 20% of them singletons. Sequencing used PBMCs or a T cell subset sorted from them (not recorded which). All receptors derive from an adult woman who had mild COVID-19 (a few samples of this study predate the infection). Cell type and time point are not known.

The chain joins TRBV7-3 to TRBJ2-1; 7 nucleotides align to TRBD2. J gave up 4 bases and V 2 bases, and 8 bases lay outside the gene matches. The CDR3 has 16 residues. Germline-derived CDR1 and CDR2 are SGHTA and FQGTGA. The CDR3 DNA follows: TGTGCCAGCAGCTTAGAAACCCTCGGGAGGTACAATGAGCAGTTCTTC. Its protein is CASSLETLGRYNEQFF.

This clonotype was detected only a few times. This chain connects TRBV7-2 to TRBJ2-3; possibly TRBD2 for D (6 bases). The CDR3 totals 14 residues. V gave up 5 bases and J gave up 2 bases, with 11 bases separating them. The germline V gene has CDR1 SGHTA and CDR2 FQGNSA. CDR3: CASSQGLPTDTQYF. CDR3 nucleotide sequence: TGTGCCAGCAGCCAAGGACTACCCACAGATACGCAGTATTTT.

The J gene is TRBJ1-2, the V gene TRBV24-1, with D possibly matching TRBD1 (6 bases). The V end was cut by 4 bases, the J end by 0 bases, with 11 bases between. The germline V gene encodes CDR1 KGHDR and CDR2 SFDVKD. The CDR3 is 15 amino acids. CDR3 in amino acids: CATSESGTPNYGYTF. DNA for the CDR3: TGTGCCACCAGTGAGTCCGGGACACCTAACTATGGCTACACCTTC.

This clonotype was seen ten or more times. The rearrangement links TRBV5-5 to TRBJ1-5; D remains unclear. Trimming cost V 0 bases and J 1 base, with 11 bases left between them. There are 16 residues in the CDR3. Germline V lookup: CDR1 SGHKS, CDR2 YYEKEE (reference sequence). The CDR3 sequence is CASSLGGSGSNQPQHF. The CDR3 coding sequence is TGTGCCAGCAGCTTGGGAGGGAGCGGGAGCAATCAGCCCCAGCATTTT.

This chain joins TRBV5-1 and TRBJ2-1; 8 bases agree with TRBD2. Germline values: CDR1 SGHRS, CDR2 YFSETQ. J gave up 10 bases and V 4 bases, and 7 bases lay outside the gene matches. CDR3 length: 13 residues. CDR3 bases: TGCGCCAGCAGCCCTCCAGCGGGGGCAGAGCAGTTCTTC. Its translation: CASSPPAGAEQFF.

This clonotype was seen at least ten times. This chain connects TRBV18 to TRBJ2-7, with TRBD1 matching over 11 bases. The CDR3 is 15 amino acids. J lost 7 bases, V lost 2 bases, and 7 bases had no gene match. Germline CDR1 and CDR2: KGHSH and LQKENI. CDR3 loop: CASSPGTGGTGEQYF. For the CDR3, the DNA is TGTGCCAGCTCACCAGGGACAGGGGGAACGGGGGAGCAGTACTTC.

This sequence joins TRBV20-1 and TRBJ2-7; D may match TRBD1 or TRBD2 (5 bases each). This CDR3 has 13 residues. Germline V gene sequence: CDR1 DFQATT, CDR2 SNEGSKA (reference sequence). The V end was cut by 3 bases, the J end by 10 bases, with 19 bases between. This CDR3 reads CSARTATWDPQYF. Written as DNA, the CDR3 is TGCAGTGCTAGGACAGCAACGTGGGACCCCCAGTACTTC.

The CDR3 DNA is TGCGCCAGCAGCGACGTTTCCGGGACAGCCGAAAAACTGTTTTTT. It is translated as CASSDVSGTAEKLFF. The J gene is TRBJ1-4, the V gene TRBV5-1, with 7 bases fitting TRBD1. CDR1 is SGHRS, CDR2 YFSETQ, per germline. CDR3 length: 15 amino acids. Losses at the gene ends were 4 bases for V and 8 bases for J; bases not matched to a gene: 11.

The genes are TRBV4-3 and TRBJ2-1; 12 nucleotides line up with TRBD2. V was pared by 0 bases and J by 7 bases, with 7 bases of the junction left unmatched. Germline values: CDR1 LGHNA, CDR2 YSLEER. The CDR3 has 17 residues. CDR3 loop: CASSQELTSGSRNEQFF. DNA of the CDR3: TGCGCCAGCAGCCAAGAGCTGACTAGCGGGAGCAGGAATGAGCAGTTCTTC.

The genes are TRBV2 and TRBJ1-5; a possible D gene is TRBD1 (6 bases). The CDR3 has 15 amino acids. Trimming took off 9 bases at V and 7 bases at J, with 22 bases between the two ends. Germline CDR1 SNHLY, CDR2 FYNNEI. The CDR3, as DNA: TGTGCCAGATCGACGGGGGCGGATGAGCCCCAGCCCCAGCATTTT. Residues: CARSTGADEPQPQHF.

The genes are TRBV4-1 and TRBJ2-2; either TRBD1 or TRBD2 may supply D (5 bases each). The germline gives CDR1 MGHRA, CDR2 YSYEKL. This CDR3 is 15 amino acids long. Trimming removed 3 bases from V and 0 bases from J, with 8 bases in between. In DNA, the CDR3 is TGCGCCAGCAGCCAGGGGGTCACGAACACCGGGGAGCTGTTTTTT. Amino acid sequence: CASSQGVTNTGELFF.

The rearrangement joins TRBV29-1 to TRBJ1-2, with D uncertain. Per the germline V gene, CDR1 is SQVTM and CDR2 is ANQGSEA. Trimming shortened V by 5 bases and J by 8 bases, and 15 bases separated the two germline ends. This CDR3 spans 12 amino acids. This CDR3 is CSVPLGFRGYTF. The CDR3 coding sequence is TGCAGCGTTCCCCTGGGGTTCAGGGGCTACACCTTC.

Only a few counts were recorded for this clonotype. The chain employs TRBV20-1 and TRBJ2-1, with D tentatively TRBD2 (5 bases). Germline V gene lookup returns CDR1 DFQATT and CDR2 SNEGSKA (reference sequence). V was clipped by 5 bases and J by 3 bases, with 17 bases between them. This CDR3 is built from 15 residues. The DNA for the CDR3 is TGCAGTGCTCCCCTCCCGGGATTCATCTACAATGAGCAGTTCTTC. Encoded protein: CSAPLPGFIYNEQFF.

This clonotype has more than one count but fewer than ten. The chain recombines TRBV30 with TRBJ2-7; D uncertain. Trimming took 2 bases from V and 6 from J, leaving 8 bases between them. The CDR3 spans 11 residues. Germline V gene lookup returns CDR1 GTSNPN and CDR2 SVGIG (reference sequence). CDR3 DNA sequence: TGTGCCTGGAGTTGGGCAGCCGAGCAGTACTTC. It yields the protein CAWSWAAEQYF.

This clonotype has a count of ten or more. The chain combines TRBV7-9 with TRBJ2-7; 8 bases are a match to TRBD2. There are 15 residues in the CDR3. The V gene's germline CDR1 is SEHNR and CDR2 FQNEAQ (reference sequence). V trimming: 4 bases; J trimming: 3 bases; junction bases outside the gene matches: 8. The CDR3 nucleotides read TGTGCCAGCAGCTCAATGACCGGGACTAGCTACGAGCAGTACTTC. Amino acid sequence: CASSSMTGTSYEQYF.

The table lists this clonotype with a few counts. This chain links TRBV5-1 with TRBJ2-3; D perhaps matches TRBD1 (6 bases). The CDR3 loop spans 15 amino acids. The V end was cut by 5 bases, the J end by 4 bases, with 17 bases between. CDR1 and CDR2 from the germline V gene are SGHRS and YFSETQ. CDR3 in DNA: TGCGCCAGCAGGACCTCCGGGACAACCGCAGATACGCAGTATTTT. It translates to CASRTSGTTADTQYF.

J is TRBJ1-5 and V is TRBV7-8; the match to TRBD1 covers 10 bases. The CDR3 runs to 19 residues. Germline values: CDR1 SGHVS, CDR2 FQNEAQ. Trimming took 0 bases from V and 6 from J; bases not matched to a gene: 14. The CDR3 nucleotides are TGTGCCAGCAGCTTAGCGGCGAATCACGGGACAGGGGAATTTCAGCCCCAGCATTTT. It specifies CASSLAANHGTGEFQPQHF.

The rearrangement uses TRBV12-3 or TRBV12-4 and TRBJ1-5; 7 positions match TRBD1. Germline trimming cut 6 bases from V and 7 bases from J; bases unmatched to any gene: 15. The CDR3 contains 16 residues. The CDR3 loop reads CASSRSDRSLWQPQHF. Written as DNA, the CDR3 is TGTGCCAGCAGCCGTTCGGACAGGTCGCTGTGGCAGCCCCAGCATTTT.

V is TRBV20-1 and J is TRBJ2-7; TRBD2 agrees at 8 bases. The germline CDR1 and CDR2 sequences are DFQATT and SNEGSKA (reference sequence). The CDR3 has 14 amino acids. The junction had 7 bases not matched to a gene; V was cut back by 3 bases and J by 3 bases. The CDR3: CSASAGLEIYEQYF. CDR3 nucleotide sequence: TGCAGTGCTAGTGCGGGACTAGAAATCTACGAGCAGTACTTC.

This clonotype has only a few counts. V and J are TRBV24-1 and TRBJ2-1; D is tentatively TRBD1 or TRBD2 (5 bases each). The ends were cut back, 12 bases at V and 14 bases at J, with 19 bases in the middle. The length of the CDR3 is 11 residues. The germline V gene encodes CDR1 KGHDR and CDR2 SFDVKD. CDR3 bases: TGTGCCGCTTCAAGGGACGATCATAAGTTCTTC. It specifies CAASRDDHKFF.

This clonotype was detected a few times. The V gene is TRBV4-1, the J gene TRBJ1-1, with TRBD1 identical over 10 bases. With 4 bases clipped from V and 3 bases from J, the junction kept 8 bases outside the gene matches. The germline V gene has CDR1 MGHRA and CDR2 YSYEKL. CDR3 length equals 16 residues. The CDR3 sequence: CASSPLTGGKDTEAFF. The CDR3 DNA follows: TGCGCCAGCAGCCCCTTGACAGGGGGCAAGGACACTGAAGCTTTCTTT.

The rearrangement joins TRBV5-1 to TRBJ2-7; unclear D gene. This CDR3 has 14 residues. V lost 1 base, J lost 3 bases, and 11 bases lay in between. Germline assignment: CDR1 SGHRS and CDR2 YFSETQ. For the CDR3, the DNA is TGCGCCAGCAGCTTGAGCGCGCTGAGCTACGAGCAGTACTTC. It encodes CASSLSALSYEQYF.

V and J are TRBV2 and TRBJ1-5; TRBD1 aligns across 9 bases. Germline trimming cut 5 bases from V and 0 bases from J; bases unmatched to any gene: 2. Germline CDR1 is SNHLY and CDR2 is FYNNEI. The CDR3 totals 15 residues. CDR3 amino acids: CASSIQGASNQPQHF. The DNA of the CDR3 is TGTGCCAGCAGTATACAGGGGGCTAGCAATCAGCCCCAGCATTTT. Using reference TRBV2 and TRBJ1-5 for the parts outside the CDR3, the full variable domain is EPEVTQTPSHQVTQMGQEVILRCVPISNHLYFYWYRQILGQKVEFLVSFYNNEISEKSEIFDDQFSVERPDGSNFTLKIRSTKLEDSAMYFCASSIQGASNQPQHFGDGTRLSIL.

This clonotype was detected only a few times. Written as DNA, the CDR3 is TGCGCCAGCAGCCTGGGACAGGGGAAAAACATTCAGTACTTC. It specifies CASSLGQGKNIQYF. The genes are TRBV4-1 and TRBJ2-4; 10 bases align to TRBD1. Trimming removed 4 bases from V and 4 bases from J; junction bases left unmatched: 1. The CDR3 contains 14 residues. From germline, CDR1 is MGHRA and CDR2 YSYEKL.

The chain carries TRBV24-1 and TRBJ2-1, with 10 positions matching TRBD2. This CDR3 is 15 amino acids long. V lost 2 bases to trimming and J lost 6 bases; unmatched junction nucleotides: 3. The germline V gene has CDR1 KGHDR and CDR2 SFDVKD. The DNA of the CDR3 is TGTGCCACCAGTGATTCTCGGACTAGCGGCAATGAGCAGTTCTTC. Translation gives CATSDSRTSGNEQFF.

This rearrangement joins TRBV6-6 to TRBJ1-5; D uncertain. Germline V gene data show CDR1 as MNHNY and CDR2 as SVGAGI (reference sequence). Deletions cut 4 bases from V and 8 bases from J, with 15 bases between. The length of the CDR3 is 14 residues. CDR3 DNA sequence: TGTGCCAGCAGTTCACCTGATGGCCCGGAGCCCCAGCATTTT. It specifies CASSSPDGPEPQHF.

The chain recombines TRBV4-1 with TRBJ2-5; D is uncertain. The CDR3 sequence is 12 residues long. With 0 bases removed from V and 7 bases from J, the gap between germline ends came to 6 bases. Germline V gene lookup returns CDR1 MGHRA and CDR2 YSYEKL. CDR3 DNA sequence: TGCGCCAGCAGCCAAGATCGGGTGACCCAGTACTTC. Its protein is CASSQDRVTQYF.

The J gene is TRBJ2-7, the V gene TRBV25-1; 8 bases match TRBD1. CDR3 length: 15 residues. Unmatched junction bases numbered 10, after V lost 3 bases and J lost 6 bases. CDR1 and CDR2 (germline): MGHDK, SYGVNS. This CDR3 reads CASSDYPGQGGEQYF. The DNA of the CDR3 is TGTGCCAGCAGTGATTATCCCGGACAGGGTGGCGAGCAGTACTTC.

In its sample, this clonotype was seen a few times. The chain has TRBV7-9 and TRBJ2-3, with 7 positions matching TRBD1. The germline V gene encodes CDR1 SEHNR and CDR2 FQNEAQ (reference sequence). The CDR3 spans 15 residues. Losses at the gene ends were 7 bases for V and 0 bases for J; bases not matched to a gene: 7. Written as DNA, the CDR3 is TGTGCCAGCACCCGAGGGGGCGGGAGCACAGATACGCAGTATTTT. As protein: CASTRGGGSTDTQYF. Filled out from reference TRBV7-9 and TRBJ2-3, the complete variable domain reads DTGVSQNPRHKITKRGQNVTFRCDPISEHNRLYWYRQTLGQGPEFLTYFQNEAQLEKSRLLSDRFSAERPKGSFSTLEIQRTEQGDSAMYLCASTRGGGSTDTQYFGPGTRLTVL.

The gene calls are TRBV5-4 and TRBJ2-5; 8 nucleotides align to TRBD1. The CDR3 has 16 amino acids. With 0 bases clipped from V and 3 bases from J, the junction kept 7 bases outside the gene matches. In germline, CDR1 is SGHNT, CDR2 YYREEE (reference sequence). The CDR3: CASSLVGQGVEETQYF. The CDR3 nucleotides are TGTGCCAGCAGCTTGGTCGGACAGGGTGTGGAAGAGACCCAGTACTTC.